One sample yielded the 25 T cell receptor beta chains listed below, sequenced in a study of OX40 agonist ivuxolimab in advanced cancers. Clones were sequenced by immunoSEQ multiplex PCR, and TCRdb holds only the in-frame ones, with some missing. The sample contains more than 30,000 clones, about 88% of which appear only once. The sample was CD4+ or CD8+ T cells sorted from blood, taken in a trial of the OX40 agonist ivuxolimab. The receptors were sampled from an adult with an advanced solid tumor such as melanoma, head and neck, liver or kidney cancer.

This clone came up once. The rearrangement joins TRBV7-8 to TRBJ2-1; TRBD2 matches 7 bases. The V segment lost 3 bases and the J segment 4 bases; nucleotides outside the gene matches: 6. Germline values: CDR1 SGHVS, CDR2 FQNEAQ. CDR3 size: 15 residues. The CDR3 bases are TGTGCCAGCAGCTTGGAAGGGAGGGCATACAATGAGCAGTTCTTC. It translates to CASSLEGRAYNEQFF. Full variable domain (missing parts from reference TRBV7-8 and TRBJ2-1): GAGVSQSPRYKVAKRGQDVALRCDPISGHVSLFWYQQALGQGPEFLTYFQNEAQLDKSGLPSDRFFAERPEGSVSTLKIQRTQQEDSAVYLCASSLEGRAYNEQFFGPGTRLTVL.

The rearrangement links TRBV19 to TRBJ1-2, with no clear D. The CDR3 is 13 amino acids. Trimming left V 3 bases short and J 4 bases short, with 9 bases between. Germline V CDR1 and CDR2: LNHDA, SQIVND (reference sequence). The CDR3 loop is CASSISKAYGYTF. DNA for the CDR3: TGTGCCAGTAGTATTTCGAAGGCCTATGGCTACACCTTC. The whole variable domain, filled in from reference TRBV19 and TRBJ1-2, reads DGGITQSPKYLFRKEGQNVTLSCEQNLNHDAMYWYRQDPGQGLRLIYYSQIVNDFQKGDIAEGYSVSREKKESFPLTVTSAQKNPTAFYLCASSISKAYGYTFGSGTRLTVV.

This clone was detected once. V and J are TRBV7-2 and TRBJ1-5; TRBD1 matches at 9 bases. CDR3 length: 14 residues. V shed 4 bases, J shed 5 bases, and the junction held 3 bases outside the gene matches. Germline loops: CDR1 SGHTA, CDR2 FQGNSA. The CDR3 DNA follows: TGTGCCAGCAGCTCGGACAGGGGTCATCAGCCCCAGCATTTT. Protein sequence: CASSSDRGHQPQHF.

The rearrangement uses TRBV5-5 and TRBJ1-2, with D possibly being TRBD1 (6 bases). Per the germline V gene, CDR1 is SGHKS and CDR2 is YYEKEE (reference sequence). CDR3 length: 14 amino acids. The germline V and J ends were trimmed by 6 bases and 3 bases, with 15 bases remaining between them. As DNA, the CDR3 is TGTGCCAGCACCCCTGGGGGCAGGGACTATGGCTACACCTTC. This gives the protein CASTPGGRDYGYTF. The full variable domain, its missing parts supplied by reference TRBV5-5 and TRBJ1-2, is DAGVTQSPTHLIKTRGQQVTLRCSPISGHKSVSWYQQVLGQGPQFIFQYYEKEERGRGNFPDRFSARQFPNYSSELNVNALLLGDSALYLCASTPGGRDYGYTFGSGTRLTVV.

The chain joins TRBV19 to TRBJ2-5; possibly TRBD2 for D (5 bases). Looked up from germline, CDR1 is LNHDA and CDR2 is SQIVND (reference sequence). The CDR3 consists of 17 residues. V dropped 3 bases and J dropped 4 bases, with 21 bases sitting between them. The CDR3 DNA is TGTGCCAGTAGTATGATTTCAAGAGGGATGGCGGGAGAGACCCAGTACTTC. Residues: CASSMISRGMAGETQYF.

The V gene is TRBV7-2, the J gene TRBJ2-1; 10 bases agree with TRBD2. Losses at the gene ends were 5 bases for V and 12 bases for J; bases not matched to a gene: 16. This CDR3 has 16 residues. Germline assignment: CDR1 SGHTA and CDR2 FQGNSA. The DNA of the CDR3 is TGTGCCAGCAGCCTTGATGCCAGCGGGGGGGCCTTAAGGCAGTTCTTC. Amino acids: CASSLDASGGALRQFF.

The chain links TRBV4-2 to TRBJ2-7; 10 bases map to TRBD2. Germline V gene data show CDR1 as LGHNA and CDR2 as YNFKEQ. V was pared by 3 bases and J by 9 bases, with 2 bases of the junction left unmatched. The CDR3 extends over 12 amino acids. CDR3 in DNA: TGTGCCAGCAGCCAGGCTAGCGGGGGGCAGTACTTC. Its protein is CASSQASGGQYF.

This clone was detected once. The chain employs TRBV28 and TRBJ2-7; D might be TRBD1 (5 bases). Trimming cost V 5 bases and J 7 bases, with 15 bases left between them. Germline CDR1 and CDR2: MDHEN and SYDVKM. This CDR3 spans 13 amino acids. The CDR3 bases are TGTGCCAGCAGTCCCCGCAGGGCATGGGAGCAGTACTTC. Protein sequence: CASSPRRAWEQYF. The full variable domain, its missing parts supplied by reference TRBV28 and TRBJ2-7, is DVKVTQSSRYLVKRTGEKVFLECVQDMDHENMFWYRQDPGLGLRLIYFSYDVKMKEKGDIPEGYSVSREKKERFSLILESASTNQTSMYLCASSPRRAWEQYFGPGTRLTVT.

The DNA for the CDR3 is TGTGCCAGCAGCACAAGAGGACAGGGGAATGAAAAACTGTTTTTT. Its translation: CASSTRGQGNEKLFF. The chain links TRBV9 to TRBJ1-4; 9 nucleotides match TRBD1. The CDR3 spans 15 residues. Germline CDR1 is SGDLS and CDR2 is YYNGEE. Trimming took 4 bases from V and 5 from J; bases not matched to a gene: 6.

This rearrangement joins TRBV4-2 to TRBJ2-7; 7 nucleotides align to TRBD1. The CDR3 extends over 15 amino acids. V shed 1 base and J 0 bases; nucleotides not matched to a gene: 3. CDR1 and CDR2 from the germline V gene are LGHNA and YNFKEQ. The DNA for the CDR3 is TGTGCCAGCAGCCAAGCCGACAGGGTCTCCTACGAGCAGTACTTC. It specifies CASSQADRVSYEQYF.

The chain combines TRBV29-1 with TRBJ1-3, with D perhaps TRBD1 (6 bases). V shed 4 bases and J shed 2 bases, with 6 bases lying between them. CDR1 and CDR2 (germline): SQVTM, ANQGSEA. The CDR3 has 12 amino acids. CDR3 in DNA: TGCAGCGTTGGGGACACTGGAAACACCATATATTTT. Protein product: CSVGDTGNTIYF.

The J gene is TRBJ1-2, the V gene TRBV7-9, with D hard to call. The CDR3 length is 16 residues. Germline V gene data show CDR1 as SEHNR and CDR2 as FQNEAQ (reference sequence). V lost 0 bases and J lost 0, with 11 bases in between. CDR3 DNA: TGTGCCAGCAGCTTAGCCTGGGTCCCGTCTAACTATGGCTACACCTTC. Amino acids: CASSLAWVPSNYGYTF. The complete variable domain, with remaining parts taken from reference TRBV7-9 and TRBJ1-2, reads DTGVSQNPRHKITKRGQNVTFRCDPISEHNRLYWYRQTLGQGPEFLTYFQNEAQLEKSRLLSDRFSAERPKGSFSTLEIQRTEQGDSAMYLCASSLAWVPSNYGYTFGSGTRLTVV.

The rearrangement links TRBV27 to TRBJ1-1; D is uncertain. Germline V gene sequence: CDR1 MNHEY, CDR2 SMNVEV (reference sequence). V lost 4 bases and J lost 0, with 12 bases in between. The CDR3 extends over 15 amino acids. CDR3 DNA: TGTGCCAGCAGTTCCTGGAACAAGTTGAACACTGAAGCTTTCTTT. The encoded protein is CASSSWNKLNTEAFF.

The V and J genes are TRBV29-1 and TRBJ1-3; a weak D match, TRBD1 (5 bases). The CDR3 is 13 amino acids. V was shortened by 7 bases and J by 4 bases, with 14 bases between the two germline ends. CDR1 SQVTM and CDR2 ANQGSEA come from the germline V gene. The CDR3 region is CSARDFGGNTIYF. Written as DNA, the CDR3 is TGCAGCGCTCGGGACTTCGGGGGAAACACCATATATTTT.

The V call is TRBV11-2, the J call TRBJ2-3; D not resolved. The CDR3 contains 18 residues. V lost 1 base and J lost 5, with 22 bases in between. CDR1 and CDR2 from the germline V gene are SGHAT and FQNNGV. The CDR3 reads CASSLAYSTGIIGDTQYF. The CDR3 DNA follows: TGTGCCAGCAGCTTAGCCTATTCTACCGGCATAATCGGAGATACGCAGTATTTT.

The rearrangement uses TRBV27 and TRBJ2-3; 12 bases line up with TRBD2. The germline V gene has CDR1 MNHEY and CDR2 SMNVEV (reference sequence). Trimming at V came to 1 base and at J to 2 bases, leaving 7 bases not matched to a gene. The CDR3 spans 18 residues. The chain's CDR3 is CASSLFPGLAGSTDTQYF. The CDR3 coding sequence is TGTGCCAGCAGTTTATTCCCCGGACTAGCGGGATCCACAGATACGCAGTATTTT.

V usage is TRBV5-6 and J usage is TRBJ1-2; D is uncertain. The CDR3 extends over 16 amino acids. Trimming stripped 4 bases from V and 1 base from J, with 17 bases between. Germline V lookup: CDR1 SGHDT, CDR2 YYEEEE. As DNA, the CDR3 is TGTGCCAGCAGCCCGAAGAGAGGCAGCCGTAACTATGGCTACACCTTC. Translating gives CASSPKRGSRNYGYTF.

The J gene is TRBJ1-1, the V gene TRBV5-4; tentatively, D is TRBD1 (6 bases). The CDR3 loop spans 16 amino acids. CDR1 SGHNT and CDR2 YYREEE come from the germline V gene (reference sequence). Trimming pared 1 base from V and 11 bases from J, leaving 24 bases between. CDR3 in amino acids: CASSLSGARGAWLAFF. The CDR3 DNA sequence: TGTGCCAGCAGCTTGTCGGGGGCTCGAGGGGCCTGGTTGGCTTTCTTT.

The rearrangement links TRBV28 to TRBJ1-2; 8 bases align to TRBD1. The germline V gene has CDR1 MDHEN and CDR2 SYDVKM. Trimming removed 4 bases from V and 4 bases from J; junction bases left unmatched: 11. This CDR3 spans 16 amino acids. The CDR3 bases are TGTGCCAGCAGTTCCCCTCGGACAGGGAAGAGCTATGGCTACACCTTC. Protein: CASSSPRTGKSYGYTF.

The CDR3 DNA reads TGCAGCGTTGTAGGCCGGCGGGGGACTAGCGGGGTATACAATGAGCAGTTCTTC. It encodes CSVVGRRGTSGVYNEQFF. The J gene is TRBJ2-1, the V gene TRBV29-1; 13 nucleotides line up with TRBD2. The CDR3 totals 18 residues. The ends lost 4 bases at V and 4 bases at J; junction bases unmatched: 13. Per germline, CDR1 SQVTM and CDR2 ANQGSEA.

This chain joins TRBV19 and TRBJ2-3, with a tentative D call TRBD2 (6 bases). Germline values: CDR1 LNHDA, CDR2 SQIVND (reference sequence). The CDR3 has 14 residues. The germline V and J ends were trimmed by 7 bases and 4 bases, with 15 bases remaining between them. CDR3 nucleotides: TGTGCCAGTATTGGCGGGGAGGTCGCAGATACGCAGTATTTT. Translation gives CASIGGEVADTQYF. Variable domain in full (rest from reference TRBV19 and TRBJ2-3): DGGITQSPKYLFRKEGQNVTLSCEQNLNHDAMYWYRQDPGQGLRLIYYSQIVNDFQKGDIAEGYSVSREKKESFPLTVTSAQKNPTAFYLCASIGGEVADTQYFGPGTRLTVL.

The chain recombines TRBV2 with TRBJ2-1; 12 bases fit TRBD2. This CDR3 contains 17 residues. Per the germline V gene, CDR1 is SNHLY and CDR2 is FYNNEI. With 7 bases clipped from V and 0 bases from J, the junction kept 7 bases outside the gene matches. This chain's CDR3 is CASKRLAGESSYNEQFF. Written as DNA, the CDR3 is TGTGCCAGCAAAAGACTAGCGGGGGAGAGCTCCTACAATGAGCAGTTCTTC.

This clone was counted once. The chain links TRBV2 to TRBJ2-5; D is ambiguous. CDR1 SNHLY and CDR2 FYNNEI come from the germline V gene. V was cut by 5 bases and J by 3 bases, with 4 bases left in between. This CDR3 contains 11 residues. CDR3: CASSQKETQYF. CDR3 sequence (DNA): TGTGCCAGCAGTCAAAAAGAGACCCAGTACTTC.

This chain joins TRBV9 and TRBJ2-3, with D possibly TRBD1 on 6 matching bases. Trimming removed 2 bases from V and 4 bases from J, with 11 bases in between. The CDR3 sequence is 14 residues long. Germline V lookup: CDR1 SGDLS, CDR2 YYNGEE. The CDR3 spells CASSVQGPPDTQYF. The DNA of the CDR3 is TGTGCCAGCAGCGTGCAGGGGCCGCCAGATACGCAGTATTTT. The full variable domain, its missing parts supplied by reference TRBV9 and TRBJ2-3, is DSGVTQTPKHLITATGQRVTLRCSPRSGDLSVYWYQQSLDQGLQFLIQYYNGEERAKGNILERFSAQQFPDLHSELNLSSLELGDSALYFCASSVQGPPDTQYFGPGTRLTVL.

This rearrangement joins TRBV6-1 to TRBJ2-6, with TRBD2 matching 7 bases. Germline loops: CDR1 MNHNS, CDR2 SASEGT. J was trimmed by 4 bases and V by 2 bases; bases with no gene match: 23. The CDR3 covers 22 residues. The CDR3 nucleotides are TGTGCCAGCAGTGAATATCTGTCGTGGGGGGGGACCACCGCTTCGGGGGCCAACGTCCTGACTTTC. Its translation: CASSEYLSWGGTTASGANVLTF.